Detailed here is one T cell receptor beta chain. Antigen: not known. These data belong to a study of blood T cells in healthy people across ages. Study-wide results and caveats: CMV status of donors was unknown, possibly confounding expanded clonotype changes.

CDR1 SNHLY and CDR2 FYNNEI come from the germline V gene. This CDR3 has 15 amino acids. The V end lost 0 bases, the J end lost 6 bases, and 13 bases lay between the germline ends. The authors ran a second PCR of 7 to 11 cycles using a sample-barcoded 5' primer and a J-beta primer mix. TCRdb redid the calling of the 5' RACE reads with MiXCR, one entry per CDR3 protein. The repertoire consists of around 1.7 million distinct CDR3 sequences, with under 30% occurring once and the leading ten covering roughly 8%. The receptor was isolated from a woman aged 25 to 39 in good health. The gene calls are TRBV2 and TRBJ2-3, with D maybe TRBD2 (7 bases). The sample taken for sequencing was blood. The CDR3 bases are TGTGCCAGCAGTGAAGCGAGGGGGGGCCGCGATACGCAGTATTTT. It is translated as CASSEARGGRDTQYF.